The entry below describes one T cell receptor beta chain. Repertoires were generated with immunoSEQ multiplex PCR, while TCRdb's copy carries only in-frame clones and drops some. The sample comprises around 130,000 clones, approximately 85% of which are singletons, and about 13% rests with the top ten. The sample originates from a study of blood T cell repertoires in COVID-19. The overall study: From T cells, B-cell-depleted T cells, or PBMCs came the material, which was cDNA or gDNA.

Germline CDR1 reads SGHVS; CDR2 reads FNYEAQ. The V and J ends lost 5 bases and 5 bases respectively, with 16 bases between them. This CDR3 has 16 residues. This sequence originates from a human donor in a cohort sampled during active COVID-19. The chain recombines TRBV7-6 with TRBJ2-6, with D possibly being TRBD1 (5 bases). The source material was peripheral blood. CDR3 loop: CASSPMGRSRANVLTF. CDR3 DNA sequence: TGTGCCAGCAGCCCGATGGGGCGGAGTCGGGCCAACGTCCTGACTTTC.